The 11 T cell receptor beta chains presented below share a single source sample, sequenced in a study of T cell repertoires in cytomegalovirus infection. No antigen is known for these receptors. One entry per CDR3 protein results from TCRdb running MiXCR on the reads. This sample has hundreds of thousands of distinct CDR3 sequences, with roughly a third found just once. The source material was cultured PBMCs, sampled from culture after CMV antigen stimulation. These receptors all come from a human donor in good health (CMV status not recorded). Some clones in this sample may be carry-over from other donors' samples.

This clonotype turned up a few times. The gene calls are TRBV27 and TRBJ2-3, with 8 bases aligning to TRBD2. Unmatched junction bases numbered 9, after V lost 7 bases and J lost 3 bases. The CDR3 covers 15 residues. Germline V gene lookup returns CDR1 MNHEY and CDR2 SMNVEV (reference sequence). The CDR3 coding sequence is TGTGCCAGCACTTGGCCCGGGACTAGAACAGATACGCAGTATTTT. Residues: CASTWPGTRTDTQYF.

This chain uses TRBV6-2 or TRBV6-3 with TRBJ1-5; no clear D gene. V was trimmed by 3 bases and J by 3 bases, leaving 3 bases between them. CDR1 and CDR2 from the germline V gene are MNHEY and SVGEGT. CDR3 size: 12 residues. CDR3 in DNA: TGTGCCAGCAGTTATGACAATCAGCCCCAGCATTTT. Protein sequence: CASSYDNQPQHF.

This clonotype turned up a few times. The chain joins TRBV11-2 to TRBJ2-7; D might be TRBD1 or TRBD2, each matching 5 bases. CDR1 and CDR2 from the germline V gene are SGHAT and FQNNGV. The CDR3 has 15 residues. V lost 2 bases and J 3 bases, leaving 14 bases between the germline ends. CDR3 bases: TGTGCCAGCAGCTTAAGTTCGGGGACCCTCTACGAGCAGTACGTC. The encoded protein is CASSLSSGTLYEQYV.

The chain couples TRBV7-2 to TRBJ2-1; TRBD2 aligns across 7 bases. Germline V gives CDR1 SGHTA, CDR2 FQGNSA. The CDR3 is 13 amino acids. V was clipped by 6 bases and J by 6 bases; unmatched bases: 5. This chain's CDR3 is CASSRGGSNEQFF. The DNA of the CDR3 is TGTGCCAGCAGTAGGGGAGGGAGCAATGAGCAGTTCTTC.

The CDR3, as DNA: TGTGCCAGCAGCTTAGTGGGACTCGACTACAATGAGCAGTTCTTC. Its translation: CASSLVGLDYNEQFF. This sequence joins TRBV7-6 and TRBJ2-1; tentatively, D is TRBD2 (6 bases). This CDR3 is 15 amino acids long. V was shortened by 1 base and J by 3 bases, with 10 bases between the two germline ends. Germline loops: CDR1 SGHVS, CDR2 FNYEAQ.

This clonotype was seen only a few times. This chain's CDR3 is CASSFGHLSEQYF. The CDR3 DNA sequence: TGTGCCAGCTCATTCGGACACCTGAGCGAGCAGTACTTC. This chain uses TRBV18 with TRBJ2-7; the D gene is possibly TRBD1 (5 bases). This CDR3 comprises 13 residues. Trimming cost V 5 bases and J 6 bases, with 14 bases left between them. Looked up from germline, CDR1 is KGHSH and CDR2 is LQKENI.

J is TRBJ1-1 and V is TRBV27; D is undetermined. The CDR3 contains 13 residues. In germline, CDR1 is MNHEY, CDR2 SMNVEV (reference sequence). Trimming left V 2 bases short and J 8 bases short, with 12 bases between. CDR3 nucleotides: TGTGCCAGCAGTTTAGGCAAAGGGAAAGAAGCTTTCTTT. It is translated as CASSLGKGKEAFF.

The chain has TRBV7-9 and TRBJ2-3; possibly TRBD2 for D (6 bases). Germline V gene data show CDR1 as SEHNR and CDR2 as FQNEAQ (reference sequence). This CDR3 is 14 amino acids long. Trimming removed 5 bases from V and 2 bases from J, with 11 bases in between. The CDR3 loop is CASSQGLPTDTQYF. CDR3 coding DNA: TGTGCCAGCAGCCAGGGACTTCCCACAGATACGCAGTATTTT.

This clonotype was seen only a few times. The CDR3 is CASSFANVGLGETQYF. The CDR3 nucleotides are TGTGCCAGCAGCTTCGCAAATGTAGGCCTTGGAGAGACCCAGTACTTC. The chain combines TRBV7-8 with TRBJ2-5, with unresolved D. V was trimmed by 3 bases and J by 4 bases, leaving 18 bases between them. The CDR3 totals 16 residues. Germline CDR1 is SGHVS and CDR2 is FQNEAQ.

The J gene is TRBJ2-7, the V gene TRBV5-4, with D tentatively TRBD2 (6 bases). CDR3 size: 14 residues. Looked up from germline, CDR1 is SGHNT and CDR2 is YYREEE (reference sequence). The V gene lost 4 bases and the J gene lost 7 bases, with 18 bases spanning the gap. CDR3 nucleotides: TGTGCCAGCAGCGCGCTAGGAGGGCCTAAAGAGCAGTACTTC. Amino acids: CASSALGGPKEQYF.

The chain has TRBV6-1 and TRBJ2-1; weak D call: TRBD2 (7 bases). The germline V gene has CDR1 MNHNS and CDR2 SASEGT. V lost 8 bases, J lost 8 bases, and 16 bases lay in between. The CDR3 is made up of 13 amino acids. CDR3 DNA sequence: TGTGCCAGCGAGGGGGGAGGGGTCGATGAGCAGTTCTTC. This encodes CASEGGGVDEQFF.